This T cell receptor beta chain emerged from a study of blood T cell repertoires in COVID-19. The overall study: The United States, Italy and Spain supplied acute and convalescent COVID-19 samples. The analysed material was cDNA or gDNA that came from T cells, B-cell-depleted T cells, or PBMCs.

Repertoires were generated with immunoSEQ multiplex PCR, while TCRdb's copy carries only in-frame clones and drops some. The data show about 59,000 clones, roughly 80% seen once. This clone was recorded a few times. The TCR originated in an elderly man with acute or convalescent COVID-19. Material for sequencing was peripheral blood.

The CDR3 coding sequence is TGTGCCAGCAGCTATTCGGGTTCGGGGGAGCTGTTTTTT. This gives the protein CASSYSGSGELFF. V gene TRBV7-9 combines with J gene TRBJ2-2; the D is unclear. This CDR3 has 13 amino acids. CDR1 SEHNR and CDR2 FQNEAQ come from the germline V gene (reference sequence). The ends were cut back, 4 bases at V and 8 bases at J, with 11 bases in the middle.